Listed below are T cell receptor beta chains from one sample, sequenced in a study of preoperative IRX-2 immunotherapy in early breast cancer. Measured with immunoSEQ multiplex PCR; TCRdb has only the in-frame clones, and not every one. The table records roughly 11,000 clones, over 75% of them present only once. Source: lymph node tissue, taken before IRX-2 immunotherapy. These receptor sequences come from a human donor with breast cancer. The CDR3 runs from the conserved cysteine through the conserved F or W. D genes are given only for firm matches. Only some rows state a clone size, as once, few, many or a class for expanded clones.

j_gene: TRBJ2-7
abundance: once
v_gene: TRBV6-8
d_gene: .
CDR3aa: CASSSRVEDEQYF
CDR3nt: TGTGCCAGCAGTTCCAGGGTGGAGGACGAGCAGTACTTC

j_gene: TRBJ1-2
abundance: .
v_gene: TRBV11-3
d_gene: .
CDR3aa: CASSSELTGYYGYTF
CDR3nt: TGTGCCAGCAGCTCTGAACTCACAGGGTACTATGGCTACACCTTC

j_gene: TRBJ2-7
abundance: once
v_gene: TRBV6-7
d_gene: .
CDR3aa: CASSNEQWQGYEQYF
CDR3nt: TGTGCCAGCAGCAATGAGCAGTGGCAGGGCTACGAGCAGTACTTC

j_gene: TRBJ1-2
abundance: .
v_gene: TRBV11-3
d_gene: TRBD1
CDR3aa: CASSFLGTGGSEDGYTF
CDR3nt: TGTGCCAGCAGCTTCCTAGGGACAGGGGGCTCGGAGGATGGCTACACCTTC

j_gene: TRBJ1-1
abundance: .
v_gene: TRBV29-1
d_gene: .
CDR3aa: CSVEGSFNTEAFF
CDR3nt: TGCAGCGTTGAGGGCAGTTTTAACACTGAAGCTTTCTTT

j_gene: TRBJ1-2
abundance: .
v_gene: TRBV5-1
d_gene: .
CDR3aa: CASSLGEWGVDYGYTF
CDR3nt: TGCGCCAGCAGCTTGGGAGAATGGGGAGTCGACTATGGCTACACCTTC

j_gene: TRBJ1-2
abundance: once
v_gene: TRBV15
d_gene: .
CDR3aa: CATSRELAGLGVRYTF
CDR3nt: TGTGCCACCAGCAGAGAACTCGCCGGCCTCGGGGTTAGGTACACCTTC

j_gene: TRBJ2-5
abundance: few
v_gene: TRBV1
d_gene: .
CDR3aa: CASSQVQALEYQETQYF
CDR3nt: TGCGCCAGCAGCCAAGTTCAGGCTCTCGAGTACCAAGAGACCCAGTACTTC

j_gene: TRBJ2-5
abundance: .
v_gene: TRBV10-3
d_gene: TRBD1
CDR3aa: CAISEVLTGVQETQYF
CDR3nt: TGTGCCATCAGTGAGGTACTTACAGGGGTGCAAGAGACCCAGTACTTC

j_gene: TRBJ2-7
abundance: .
v_gene: TRBV30
d_gene: .
CDR3aa: CAWSRGQGEQYF
CDR3nt: TGTGCCTGGAGTCGGGGGCAGGGCGAGCAGTACTTC

j_gene: TRBJ1-2
abundance: .
v_gene: TRBV7-8
d_gene: .
CDR3aa: CASSSLFQTGNGGYTF
CDR3nt: TGTGCCAGCAGCTCCTTATTTCAGACAGGCAACGGTGGCTACACCTTC

j_gene: TRBJ1-1
abundance: once
v_gene: TRBV28
d_gene: TRBD1
CDR3aa: CASNGQAEGAFF
CDR3nt: TGTGCCAGCAACGGACAGGCGGAGGGGGCTTTCTTT

j_gene: TRBJ2-4
abundance: .
v_gene: TRBV6-8
d_gene: .
CDR3aa: CASMAGFLAKNIQYF
CDR3nt: TGTGCCAGCATGGCAGGGTTTCTAGCCAAAAACATTCAGTACTTC

j_gene: TRBJ2-7
abundance: .
v_gene: TRBV10-2
d_gene: .
CDR3aa: CASSEWMGEQYF
CDR3nt: TGCGCCAGCAGTGAATGGATGGGGGAGCAGTACTTC

j_gene: TRBJ2-3
abundance: .
v_gene: TRBV7-1
d_gene: TRBD2
CDR3aa: CASSLLAGASTDTQYF
CDR3nt: TGTGCCAGCAGCTTGTTAGCGGGGGCTAGCACAGATACGCAGTATTTT

j_gene: TRBJ1-5
abundance: .
v_gene: TRBV7-6
d_gene: .
CDR3aa: CASSIREEYQPQHF
CDR3nt: TGTGCCAGCAGCATCAGAGAGGAGTATCAGCCCCAGCATTTT

j_gene: TRBJ1-1
abundance: .
v_gene: TRBV6-8
d_gene: .
CDR3aa: CASSRRSSASNTEAFF
CDR3nt: TGTGCCAGCAGCCGCCGTTCCTCAGCCTCGAACACTGAAGCTTTCTTT

j_gene: TRBJ1-1
abundance: few
v_gene: TRBV6-8
d_gene: TRBD1
CDR3aa: CASDNGRDRGPDTEAFF
CDR3nt: TGTGCCAGCGACAACGGTCGGGACAGGGGGCCAGACACTGAAGCTTTCTTT

j_gene: TRBJ1-1
abundance: .
v_gene: TRBV7-4
d_gene: TRBD1
CDR3aa: CASRRQGNTEAFF
CDR3nt: TGTGCCAGCAGGAGACAGGGGAACACTGAAGCTTTCTTT

j_gene: TRBJ2-7
abundance: .
v_gene: TRBV19
d_gene: TRBD1
CDR3aa: CASSPTGTGGDEQYF
CDR3nt: TGTGCCAGTAGTCCCACCGGGACAGGGGGCGACGAGCAGTACTTC

j_gene: TRBJ2-2
abundance: .
v_gene: TRBV14
d_gene: .
CDR3aa: CASSQQAPVAGELFF
CDR3nt: TGTGCCAGCAGCCAACAGGCCCCGGTAGCCGGGGAGCTGTTTTTT

j_gene: TRBJ2-5
abundance: .
v_gene: TRBV11-3
d_gene: TRBD2
CDR3aa: CASSFTSSGTSRETQYF
CDR3nt: TGTGCCAGCAGCTTTACAAGCTCCGGGACTAGCAGGGAGACCCAGTACTTC

j_gene: TRBJ2-2
abundance: .
v_gene: TRBV7-2
d_gene: TRBD1
CDR3aa: CASSFYRGDYPGELFF
CDR3nt: TGTGCCAGCAGCTTCTACAGGGGGGATTATCCCGGGGAGCTGTTTTTT

j_gene: TRBJ2-7
abundance: .
v_gene: TRBV10-2
d_gene: .
CDR3aa: CAELQSFYEQYF
CDR3nt: TGCGCCGAACTTCAGTCTTTCTACGAGCAGTACTTC

j_gene: TRBJ1-2
abundance: .
v_gene: TRBV6-8
d_gene: .
CDR3aa: CASSRSPGTVYGYTF
CDR3nt: TGTGCCAGCAGCCGATCCCCCGGGACGGTCTATGGCTACACCTTC

j_gene: TRBJ2-7
abundance: .
v_gene: TRBV18
d_gene: TRBD1
CDR3aa: CASSPVDRGAYEQYF
CDR3nt: TGTGCCAGCTCACCGGTGGACAGGGGGGCCTACGAGCAGTACTTC

j_gene: TRBJ2-1
abundance: .
v_gene: TRBV6-8
d_gene: TRBD1
CDR3aa: CASRRGGTGDNEQFF
CDR3nt: TGTGCCAGCAGAAGGGGGGGGACAGGGGACAATGAGCAATTCTTC

j_gene: TRBJ1-5
abundance: .
v_gene: TRBV6-8
d_gene: .
CDR3aa: CASSGLRQLYSNQPQHF
CDR3nt: TGTGCCAGCAGTGGCTTGAGACAGCTATATAGCAATCAGCCCCAGCATTTT

j_gene: TRBJ1-4
abundance: .
v_gene: TRBV28
d_gene: .
CDR3aa: CASSRKGATNEKLFF
CDR3nt: TGTGCCAGCAGCCGGAAGGGTGCAACTAATGAAAAACTGTTTTTT

j_gene: TRBJ1-5
abundance: .
v_gene: TRBV12-5
d_gene: .
CDR3aa: CASGLTTGSGNQPQHF
CDR3nt: TGTGCCAGCGGTCTTACTACAGGGTCAGGCAATCAGCCCCAGCATTTT

j_gene: TRBJ2-3
abundance: .
v_gene: TRBV12-5
d_gene: .
CDR3aa: CASGAELLTDTQYF
CDR3nt: TGTGCTAGTGGTGCGGAGCTCCTCACAGATACGCAGTATTTT

j_gene: TRBJ1-2
abundance: .
v_gene: TRBV4-1
d_gene: TRBD1
CDR3aa: CASSQGMGTGERNYGYTF
CDR3nt: TGCGCCAGCAGCCAAGGAATGGGGACAGGCGAAAGAAACTATGGCTACACCTTC

j_gene: TRBJ1-5
abundance: .
v_gene: TRBV30
d_gene: .
CDR3aa: CAWSAQGNQPQHF
CDR3nt: TGTGCCTGGAGTGCCCAGGGCAATCAGCCCCAGCATTTT

j_gene: TRBJ2-7
abundance: .
v_gene: TRBV7-1
d_gene: .
CDR3aa: CASSLGLGTYEQYF
CDR3nt: TGTGCCAGCAGCTTGGGCCTAGGAACCTACGAGCAGTACTTC

j_gene: TRBJ2-1
abundance: .
v_gene: TRBV5-1
d_gene: .
CDR3aa: CASSLDFSSYNEQFF
CDR3nt: TGCGCCAGCAGCTTGGACTTTAGCTCCTACAATGAGCAGTTCTTC

j_gene: TRBJ1-3
abundance: few
v_gene: TRBV29-1
d_gene: .
CDR3aa: CSVAPWRGAAGNTIYF
CDR3nt: TGCAGCGTTGCTCCTTGGAGGGGGGCGGCGGGAAACACCATATATTTT

j_gene: TRBJ1-1
abundance: .
v_gene: TRBV19
d_gene: TRBD1
CDR3aa: CASTVDRGRGAFF
CDR3nt: TGTGCCAGTACGGTGGACAGGGGAAGAGGAGCTTTCTTT

j_gene: TRBJ2-7
abundance: .
v_gene: TRBV23-1
d_gene: .
CDR3aa: CASSLALSGTNEQYF
CDR3nt: TGCGCCAGCAGCTTAGCGCTAAGCGGAACAAACGAGCAGTACTTC

j_gene: TRBJ2-1
abundance: .
v_gene: TRBV28
d_gene: TRBD2
CDR3aa: CASSQPWTSGRANEQFF
CDR3nt: TGTGCCAGCAGCCAACCCTGGACTAGCGGGAGGGCCAATGAGCAGTTCTTC

j_gene: TRBJ1-1
abundance: .
v_gene: TRBV12-5
d_gene: .
CDR3aa: CASGLWENTEAFF
CDR3nt: TGTGCTAGTGGTTTGTGGGAGAACACTGAAGCTTTCTTT

j_gene: TRBJ1-3
abundance: .
v_gene: TRBV28
d_gene: TRBD1
CDR3aa: CASSPPGQVTGNTIYF
CDR3nt: TGTGCCAGCAGTCCTCCGGGACAGGTTACTGGAAACACCATATATTTT

j_gene: TRBJ1-5
abundance: .
v_gene: TRBV7-7
d_gene: .
CDR3aa: CASSQEGRVSNQPQHF
CDR3nt: TGTGCCAGCAGCCAAGAAGGCAGGGTGAGCAATCAGCCCCAGCATTTT